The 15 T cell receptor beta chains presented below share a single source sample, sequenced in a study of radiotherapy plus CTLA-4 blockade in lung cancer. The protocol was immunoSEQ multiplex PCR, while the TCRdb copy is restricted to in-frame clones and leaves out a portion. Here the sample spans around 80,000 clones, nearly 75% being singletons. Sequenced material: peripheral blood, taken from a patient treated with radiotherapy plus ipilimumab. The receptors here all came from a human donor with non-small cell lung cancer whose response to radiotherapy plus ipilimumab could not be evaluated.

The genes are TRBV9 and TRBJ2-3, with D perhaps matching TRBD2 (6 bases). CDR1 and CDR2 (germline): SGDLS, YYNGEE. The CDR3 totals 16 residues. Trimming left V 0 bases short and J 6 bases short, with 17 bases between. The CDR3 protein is CASSVGRGSAQDTQYF. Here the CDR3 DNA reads TGTGCCAGCAGCGTAGGGAGGGGCAGTGCCCAGGATACGCAGTATTTT. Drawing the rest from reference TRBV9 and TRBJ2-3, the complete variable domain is DSGVTQTPKHLITATGQRVTLRCSPRSGDLSVYWYQQSLDQGLQFLIQYYNGEERAKGNILERFSAQQFPDLHSELNLSSLELGDSALYFCASSVGRGSAQDTQYFGPGTRLTVL.

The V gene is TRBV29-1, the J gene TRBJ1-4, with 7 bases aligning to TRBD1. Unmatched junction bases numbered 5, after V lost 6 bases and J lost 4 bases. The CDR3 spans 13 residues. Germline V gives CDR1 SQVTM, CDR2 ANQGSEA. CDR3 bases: TGCAGCGTAGGGGGCTTTGGTAATGAAAAACTGTTTTTT. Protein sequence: CSVGGFGNEKLFF.

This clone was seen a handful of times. The DNA for the CDR3 is TGTGCCAGCAGCTTGGTAGGGGACAGGGGATATTACGAGCAGTACTTC. Amino acids: CASSLVGDRGYYEQYF. The gene calls are TRBV5-5 and TRBJ2-7, with 10 bases matching TRBD1. In germline, CDR1 is SGHKS, CDR2 YYEKEE (reference sequence). V gave up 0 bases and J gave up 4 bases; unmatched junction bases: 7. The CDR3 has 16 amino acids. Using reference TRBV5-5 and TRBJ2-7 for the parts outside the CDR3, the full variable domain is DAGVTQSPTHLIKTRGQQVTLRCSPISGHKSVSWYQQVLGQGPQFIFQYYEKEERGRGNFPDRFSARQFPNYSSELNVNALLLGDSALYLCASSLVGDRGYYEQYFGPGTRLTVT.

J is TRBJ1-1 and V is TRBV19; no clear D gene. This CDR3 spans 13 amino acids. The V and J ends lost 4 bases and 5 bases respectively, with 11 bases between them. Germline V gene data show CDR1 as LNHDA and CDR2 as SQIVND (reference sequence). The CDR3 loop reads CASSKKGVTEAFF. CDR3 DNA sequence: TGTGCCAGTAGTAAGAAGGGAGTAACTGAAGCTTTCTTT. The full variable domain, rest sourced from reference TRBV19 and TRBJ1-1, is DGGITQSPKYLFRKEGQNVTLSCEQNLNHDAMYWYRQDPGQGLRLIYYSQIVNDFQKGDIAEGYSVSREKKESFPLTVTSAQKNPTAFYLCASSKKGVTEAFFGQGTRLTVV.

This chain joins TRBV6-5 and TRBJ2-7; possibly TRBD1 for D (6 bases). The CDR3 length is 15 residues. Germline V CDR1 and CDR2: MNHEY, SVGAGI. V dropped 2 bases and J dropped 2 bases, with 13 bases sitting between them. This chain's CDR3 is CASSYRPGQTYEQYF. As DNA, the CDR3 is TGTGCCAGCAGTTACAGACCGGGACAAACCTACGAGCAGTACTTC.

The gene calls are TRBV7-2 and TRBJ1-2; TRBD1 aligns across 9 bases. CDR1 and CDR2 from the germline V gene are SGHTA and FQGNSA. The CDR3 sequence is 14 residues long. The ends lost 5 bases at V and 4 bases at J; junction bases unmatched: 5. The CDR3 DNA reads TGTGCCAGCAGCCAACAACAGGGGGCCTATGGCTACACCTTC. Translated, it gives CASSQQQGAYGYTF.

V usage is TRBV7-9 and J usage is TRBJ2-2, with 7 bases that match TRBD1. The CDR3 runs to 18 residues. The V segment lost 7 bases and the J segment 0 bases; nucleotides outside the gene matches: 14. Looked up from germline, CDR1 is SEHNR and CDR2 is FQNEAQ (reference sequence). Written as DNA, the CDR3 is TGTGCCAGCACCCTTTATGGGTGGGGACAGCCGAACACCGGGGAGCTGTTTTTT. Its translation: CASTLYGWGQPNTGELFF.

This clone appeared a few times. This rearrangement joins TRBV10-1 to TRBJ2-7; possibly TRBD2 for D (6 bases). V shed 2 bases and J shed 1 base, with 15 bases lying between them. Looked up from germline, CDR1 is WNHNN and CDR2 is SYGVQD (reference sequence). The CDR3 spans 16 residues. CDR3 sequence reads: CASSEKGLAPSYEQYF. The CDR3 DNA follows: TGCGCCAGCAGTGAGAAGGGGCTAGCGCCTTCCTACGAGCAGTACTTC.

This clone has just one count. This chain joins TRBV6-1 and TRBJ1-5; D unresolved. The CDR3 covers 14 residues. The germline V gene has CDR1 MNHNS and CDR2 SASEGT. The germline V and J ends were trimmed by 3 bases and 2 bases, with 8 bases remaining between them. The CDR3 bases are TGTGCCAGCAGTGAGGGAGTCCGCAATCAGCCCCAGCATTTT. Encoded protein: CASSEGVRNQPQHF.

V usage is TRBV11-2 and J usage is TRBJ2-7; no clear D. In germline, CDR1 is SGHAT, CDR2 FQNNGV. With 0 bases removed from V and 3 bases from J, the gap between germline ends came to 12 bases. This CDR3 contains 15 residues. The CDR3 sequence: CASSLDGTPNYEQYF. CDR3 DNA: TGTGCCAGCAGCTTAGATGGCACCCCGAACTACGAGCAGTACTTC. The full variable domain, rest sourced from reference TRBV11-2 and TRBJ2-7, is EAGVAQSPRYKIIEKRQSVAFWCNPISGHATLYWYQQILGQGPKLLIQFQNNGVVDDSQLPKDRFSAERLKGVDSTLKIQPAKLEDSAVYLCASSLDGTPNYEQYFGPGTRLTVT.

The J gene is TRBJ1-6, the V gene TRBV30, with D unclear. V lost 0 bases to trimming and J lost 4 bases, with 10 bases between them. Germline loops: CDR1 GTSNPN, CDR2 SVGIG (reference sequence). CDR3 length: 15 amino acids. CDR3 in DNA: TGTGCCTGGAGTGTCTGGGGAGAGTATAATTCACCCCTCCACTTT. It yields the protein CAWSVWGEYNSPLHF.

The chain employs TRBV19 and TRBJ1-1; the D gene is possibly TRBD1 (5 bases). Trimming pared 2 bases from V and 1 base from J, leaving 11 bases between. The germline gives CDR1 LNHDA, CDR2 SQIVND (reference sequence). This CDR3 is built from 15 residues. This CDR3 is CASSIPGRGNTEAFF. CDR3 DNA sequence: TGTGCCAGTAGTATACCAGGAAGGGGGAACACTGAAGCTTTCTTT.

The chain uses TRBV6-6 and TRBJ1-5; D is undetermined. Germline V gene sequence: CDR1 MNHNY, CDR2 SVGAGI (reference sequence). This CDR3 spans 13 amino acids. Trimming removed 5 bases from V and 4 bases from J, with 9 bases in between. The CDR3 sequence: CASSPDYNQPQHF. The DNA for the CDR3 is TGTGCCAGCAGTCCGGACTATAATCAGCCCCAGCATTTT.

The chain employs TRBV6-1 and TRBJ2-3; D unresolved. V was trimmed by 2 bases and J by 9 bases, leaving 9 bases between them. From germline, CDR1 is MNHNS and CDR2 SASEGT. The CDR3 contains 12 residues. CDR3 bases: TGTGCCAGCAGTGAATTTCGCGAGACGCAGTATTTT. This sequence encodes CASSEFRETQYF.

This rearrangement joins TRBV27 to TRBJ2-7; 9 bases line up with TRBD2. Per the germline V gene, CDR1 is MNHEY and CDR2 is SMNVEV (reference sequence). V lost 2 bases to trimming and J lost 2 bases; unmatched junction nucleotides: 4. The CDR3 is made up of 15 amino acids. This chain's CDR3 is CASSLRTSETYEQYF. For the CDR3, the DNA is TGTGCCAGCAGTTTAAGGACTAGCGAGACCTACGAGCAGTACTTC.